This T cell receptor beta chain was observed in a study of graft-versus-host responses after intestinal transplantation. Germline loops: CDR1 MDHEN, CDR2 SYDVKM. V was clipped by 3 bases and J by 5 bases, with 11 bases between them. The CDR3 runs to 14 residues. Clones were sequenced by immunoSEQ multiplex PCR, and TCRdb holds only the in-frame ones, with some missing. The sample records 20,000 to 30,000 clones, 85% to 95% being singletons. This chain links TRBV28 with TRBJ2-1; D is undetermined. This material consisted of PBMCs, taken 38 to 40 days after intestinal transplant. This clonotype was obtained from a human patient who received an intestinal transplant, so some T cells may come from the graft donor. The CDR3 coding sequence is TGTGCCAGCAGTTTCCGTCGACTTAACAATGAGCAGTTCTTC. The encoded protein is CASSFRRLNNEQFF.